The following is a TCR beta chain sequence with its context. These data belong to a study of shared clonotypes between healthy human individuals. This table comes from immunoSEQ multiplex PCR, and its TCRdb copy is limited to in-frame clones, with some not included. The profile covers fewer than 400,000 clones, with around 74% appearing a single time and about 9.3% taken by the ten largest. The CDR3 totals 19 residues. Germline V CDR1 and CDR2: LGHNA, YSLEER. The ends lost 0 bases at V and 0 bases at J; junction bases unmatched: 10. The gene calls are TRBV4-3 and TRBJ2-3; 9 bases are shared with TRBD2. The TCR originated in a man aged 25 to 40 in good health. Input material: memory CD4+ T cells sorted from blood. The subset was: CD45RA-negative fraction. The DNA of the CDR3 is TGCGCCAGCAGCCAAGATCCAGCGGGAGGTGCAAGAAGCACAGATACGCAGTATTTT. This sequence encodes CASSQDPAGGARSTDTQYF.